The rows below give T cell receptor beta chains drawn from one sample of a study of blood T cell repertoires in COVID-19. Using immunoSEQ multiplex PCR, the repertoire was profiled, and TCRdb retains in-frame clones only, with some absent. The top ten clones hold roughly 3.5% of a sample with roughly 100,000 clones, 70% to 90% of them seen once. Sequences were obtained from peripheral blood. These receptors all come from a human donor in a cohort sampled during active COVID-19. The CDR3 runs from the conserved cysteine through the conserved F or W.

CASSLRSGPYNEQFF,TRBJ2-1,TRBV28
CASSIGDRGLDEQFF,TRBJ2-1,TRBV19
CASSYAIAREKLFF,TRBJ1-4,TRBV5-1
CASSFSSGKSYNEQFF,TRBJ2-1,TRBV5-4
CASSVLPGQLGETQYF,TRBJ2-5,TRBV9
CASSPRGGSTGELFF,TRBJ2-2,TRBV7-8
CASSGTGMRQETQYF,TRBJ2-5,TRBV2
CASSLYSSNSGNTIYF,TRBJ1-3,TRBV7-8
CASTSEAGGVYEQYF,TRBJ2-7,TRBV6-1
CASSLRFQRDRETQYF,TRBJ2-5,TRBV5-4
CASSQLARSSYEQYF,TRBJ2-7,TRBV3-1/TRBV3-2
CATINRARGDTQYF,TRBJ2-3,TRBV19
CASRLRGNTEAFF,TRBJ1-1,TRBV6-5
CASSLRTSGVWEQFF,TRBJ2-1,TRBV5-8
CASSLDSGDTDTQYF,TRBJ2-3,TRBV5-1
CASTHRGNQPQHF,TRBJ1-5,TRBV28
CAISESREQYF,TRBJ2-7,TRBV10-3
CASSSQTGVQPQHF,TRBJ1-5,TRBV7-2
CASSELAGAGSNEQFF,TRBJ2-1,TRBV5-1
CASSSETGETGNTIYF,TRBJ1-3,TRBV28
CASSGGQRETQYF,TRBJ2-5,TRBV18
CASGRLAGVSGELFF,TRBJ2-2,TRBV7-9
CASSLGRGLRETQYF,TRBJ2-5,TRBV5-7
CASSLIAENTEAFF,TRBJ1-1,TRBV5-1
CASSLGIRAGPQHF,TRBJ1-5,TRBV7-2
CASTDTRYGYTF,TRBJ1-2,TRBV25-1
CASSLAGGRTMNTEAFF,TRBJ1-1,TRBV5-6
CASSFWAGGEETQYF,TRBJ2-5,TRBV7-9
CSVVTRALSGANVLTF,TRBJ2-6,TRBV29-1
CASSARRSGTDTQYF,TRBJ2-3,TRBV9
CASSYSFSGTQYF,TRBJ2-3,TRBV6-5
CASSGGLADTQYF,TRBJ2-3,TRBV2
CASTLRLAGEGNEQFF,TRBJ2-1,TRBV4-2
CASSPFGGGDYEQYF,TRBJ2-7,TRBV9
CAWSVPGGRYSNQPQHF,TRBJ1-5,TRBV30
CASSPHTGQSNQPQHF,TRBJ1-5,TRBV5-6
CASSQVQRGGDTQYF,TRBJ2-3,TRBV3-1/TRBV3-2
CASSSADMNTEAFF,TRBJ1-1,TRBV18
CASEGIMGEQYF,TRBJ2-7,TRBV28
CASSPGDRARDFPKGETQYF,TRBJ2-5,TRBV23-1